Following are 25 T cell receptor beta chains from one sample sequenced in a study of regulatory T cells in long-lasting Graves disease. Through Arm-PCR of CDR3 regions and iRepertoire HTBI primers, TCR beta libraries were built. TCRdb passed the multiplex PCR reads through MiXCR, listing each CDR3 protein once. The sample consists of approximately 560,000 distinct CDR3 sequences, around 16% of them appearing once. Time point noted: newly diagnosed GD, antithyroid drugs for less than 3 months. From RNA extracted from PBMCs, the TCR library was made. The sample was also linked to a second study, of T cells in Graves' hyperthyroidism and ophthalmopathy.

The sequencing here drew on peripheral blood mononuclear cells (PBMCs), taken at new diagnosis, from a patient treated with antithyroid drugs. Every receptor here comes from a young man with Graves disease.

The V and J genes are TRBV4-1 and TRBJ2-7; perhaps D is TRBD1 or TRBD2 (5 bases each). The CDR3 length is 15 residues. Between the trimmed V and J ends, which lost 0 bases and 6 bases, there was a span of 15 bases. Germline V gene lookup returns CDR1 MGHRA and CDR2 YSYEKL. CDR3 loop: CASSQDYPGPLEQYF. The DNA for the CDR3 is TGCGCCAGCAGCCAAGATTATCCGGGACCCCTCGAGCAGTACTTC.

This clonotype was counted ten times or more. This rearrangement joins TRBV7-2 to TRBJ1-1, with 7 bases fitting TRBD1. V lost 5 bases to trimming and J lost 3 bases; unmatched junction nucleotides: 12. There are 16 residues in the CDR3. Germline-derived CDR1 and CDR2 are SGHTA and FQGNSA. Here the CDR3 DNA reads TGTGCCAGCAGCCTTGTCCCGGGACAGAGGGACACTGAAGCTTTCTTT. This translates into CASSLVPGQRDTEAFF.

The chain employs TRBV12-3 or TRBV12-4 and TRBJ2-2; tentative D call: TRBD1 (6 bases). V was pared by 4 bases and J by 1 base, with 16 bases between. This CDR3 has 17 residues. CDR3: CASSSVSSGQNTGELFF. For the CDR3, the DNA is TGTGCCAGCAGTTCCGTCAGTTCGGGACAGAACACCGGGGAGCTGTTTTTT.

This clonotype was observed at least ten times. V is TRBV12-3 or TRBV12-4 and J is TRBJ2-1; TRBD1 is a possible D gene (5 bases). The length of the CDR3 is 14 residues. V dropped 5 bases and J dropped 5 bases, with 13 bases sitting between them. In DNA form, the CDR3 reads TGTGCCAGCAGTCGAACGACAGTCGACAATGAGCAGTTCTTC. It specifies CASSRTTVDNEQFF.

The chain combines TRBV29-1 with TRBJ2-2; no firm D call. CDR3 length equals 12 residues. V lost 4 bases and J 5 bases, leaving 8 bases between the germline ends. The germline CDR1 and CDR2 sequences are SQVTM and ANQGSEA. DNA of the CDR3: TGCAGCGTTGCCGATGATACCGGGGAGCTGTTTTTT. Its translation: CSVADDTGELFF.

This clonotype was found many times. The chain joins TRBV6-5 to TRBJ2-7; a possible D gene is TRBD2 (6 bases). This CDR3 region has 21 residues. Germline CDR1 and CDR2: MNHEY and SVGAGI. V was pared by 0 bases and J by 1 base, with 28 bases between. The CDR3 reads CASSYSVPGQILAGGSYEQYF. As DNA, the CDR3 is TGTGCCAGCAGTTACTCCGTCCCCGGCCAAATCCTAGCCGGAGGGTCCTACGAGCAGTACTTC.

The rearrangement uses TRBV9 and TRBJ2-7; 8 bases are shared with TRBD1. The germline V gene encodes CDR1 SGDLS and CDR2 YYNGEE. CDR3 length: 15 amino acids. V shed 0 bases, J shed 6 bases, and the junction held 8 bases outside the gene matches. The CDR3 region is CASSVVGTGESEQYF. For the CDR3, the DNA is TGTGCCAGCAGCGTAGTGGGGACAGGAGAGTCCGAGCAGTACTTC.

The chain is built from TRBV7-2 and TRBJ2-5; 12 bases are shared with TRBD2. V shed 8 bases and J 0 bases; nucleotides not matched to a gene: 10. The CDR3 sequence is 17 residues long. Germline V gives CDR1 SGHTA, CDR2 FQGNSA. The CDR3 region is CASGSSGGATYQETQYF. CDR3 sequence (DNA): TGTGCCAGCGGCTCTAGCGGGGGGGCAACCTACCAAGAGACCCAGTACTTC. Drawing the rest from reference TRBV7-2 and TRBJ2-5, the complete variable domain is GAGVSQSPSNKVTEKGKDVELRCDPISGHTALYWYRQSLGQGLEFLIYFQGNSAPDKSGLPSDRFSAERTGGSVSTLTIQRTQQEDSAVYLCASGSSGGATYQETQYFGPGTRLLVL.

This clonotype was observed at least ten times. The V call is TRBV6-6, the J call TRBJ2-1, with TRBD2 as a possible D gene (5 bases). CDR1 MNHNY and CDR2 SVGAGI come from the germline V gene (reference sequence). The CDR3 runs 13 residues. Trimming removed 0 bases at V and 9 bases at J, with 9 bases between. CDR3 in DNA: TGTGCCAGCAGTTACTCGGGAGCAATTGAGCAGTTCTTC. The encoded protein is CASSYSGAIEQFF.

This clonotype was observed at least ten times. The chain's CDR3 is CASADTGGWSPQHF. The CDR3 coding sequence is TGTGCCAGCGCTGATACAGGTGGTTGGTCGCCCCAGCATTTT. The chain uses TRBV2 and TRBJ1-5; TRBD1 might be the D (5 bases). The CDR3 covers 14 residues. V was cut by 8 bases and J by 9 bases, with 20 bases left in between. The germline V gene has CDR1 SNHLY and CDR2 FYNNEI.

The chain has TRBV15 and TRBJ1-5; unclear D gene. This CDR3 has 19 amino acids. The V gene's germline CDR1 is LNHNV and CDR2 YYDKDF (reference sequence). V lost 1 base and J 2 bases, leaving 21 bases between the germline ends. In nucleotides, the CDR3 is TGTGCCACCAGCAGAGCAGCCGGCCGGGAAACCGGGGGCAATCAGCCCCAGCATTTT. This translates into CATSRAAGRETGGNQPQHF. Complete variable domain (other parts from reference TRBV15 and TRBJ1-5): DAMVIQNPRYQVTQFGKPVTLSCSQTLNHNVMYWYQQKSSQAPKLLFHYYDKDFNNEADTPDNFQSRRPNTSFCFLDIRSPGLGDTAMYLCATSRAAGRETGGNQPQHFGDGTRLSIL.

Worth noting for this clonotype: Without the conserved terminal phenylalanine or tryptophan, this CDR3 likely stems from a read error. The J gene is TRBJ2-3, the V gene TRBV30; no firm D call. CDR3 length: 15 amino acids. Germline V gene lookup returns CDR1 GTSNPN and CDR2 SVGIG (reference sequence). The V end was cut by 4 bases, the J end by 1 base, with 15 bases between. The CDR3 spells CAWTYPRVGTDTQYL. The CDR3 DNA reads TGTGCCTGGACCTACCCCCGGGTGGGCACAGATACGCAGTATCTT.

In its sample, this clonotype was seen many times. The rearrangement uses TRBV24-1 and TRBJ2-1; TRBD1 or TRBD2 may be the D gene (5 bases each). The CDR3 is 16 amino acids. In germline, CDR1 is KGHDR, CDR2 SFDVKD. Trimming took off 3 bases at V and 5 bases at J, with 16 bases between the two ends. In DNA form, the CDR3 reads TGTGCCACCAGTGATCCCGGGAAGGGGAGTGACAATGAGCAGTTCTTC. Translated: CATSDPGKGSDNEQFF.

Comment on this clonotype: A read error is possible here, since a much larger clone lies one base away. The chain is built from TRBV20-1 and TRBJ2-5, with 7 bases matching TRBD2. In germline, CDR1 is DFQATT, CDR2 SNEGSKA (reference sequence). This CDR3 is 14 amino acids long. The CDR3, as DNA: TGCGGTGCTAGACCTGGGGGGGGAGTGGAGACCCAGTACTTC. It codes for CGARPGGGVETQYF.

This clonotype was seen many times. V gene TRBV11-2 combines with J gene TRBJ2-1, with 10 bases fitting TRBD1. CDR1 is SGHAT, CDR2 FQNNGV, per germline. This CDR3 is 16 amino acids long. V shed 4 bases and J 6 bases; nucleotides not matched to a gene: 9. The CDR3 sequence: CASSYQRGTGANEQFF. DNA of the CDR3: TGTGCCAGCAGCTACCAACGGGGGACAGGGGCCAATGAGCAGTTCTTC.

The chain employs TRBV7-9 and TRBJ2-1; possibly TRBD1 or TRBD2 for D (5 bases each). The CDR3 is 15 amino acids. Germline V gene sequence: CDR1 SEHNR, CDR2 FQNEAQ (reference sequence). V lost 5 bases, J lost 2 bases, and 13 bases lay in between. The CDR3, as DNA: TGTGCCAGCAGCCCGGAAGGGACGACCTACAATGAGCAGTTCTTC. This encodes CASSPEGTTYNEQFF.

The V gene is TRBV6-1, the J gene TRBJ2-2, with TRBD2 matching 9 bases. Germline V gene sequence: CDR1 MNHNS, CDR2 SASEGT. The CDR3 consists of 15 residues. The V and J ends lost 5 bases and 1 base, in that order; junction bases with no gene match: 2. CDR3 coding DNA: TGTGCCAGCAGTCGGACTAGCGTGAACACCGGGGAGCTGTTTTTT. It is translated as CASSRTSVNTGELFF.

This clonotype was seen many times. The V gene is TRBV28, the J gene TRBJ2-7; TRBD1 matches at 8 bases. The CDR3 length is 14 residues. Per germline, CDR1 MDHEN and CDR2 SYDVKM. J gave up 4 bases and V 6 bases, and 8 bases lay outside the gene matches. The CDR3 here is CASSLRQGTYEQYF. The CDR3 DNA sequence: TGTGCCAGCAGCCTACGACAGGGGACGTACGAGCAGTACTTC.

This clonotype was observed a handful of times. The chain uses TRBV20-1 and TRBJ2-4, with D hard to call. Germline CDR1 reads DFQATT; CDR2 reads SNEGSKA (reference sequence). The CDR3 consists of 13 residues. With 5 bases removed from V and 0 bases from J, the gap between germline ends came to 8 bases. Here the CDR3 reads CSAQVVAKNIQYF. The CDR3 nucleotides are TGCAGTGCTCAGGTCGTAGCCAAAAACATTCAGTACTTC.

There are many counts of this clonotype. The chain carries TRBV7-9 and TRBJ1-1; D gene unclear. The germline V gene encodes CDR1 SEHNR and CDR2 FQNEAQ (reference sequence). The CDR3 is 14 amino acids. Deletions cut 7 bases from V and 4 bases from J, with 16 bases between. CDR3 protein: CASNTVGRSTEAFF. In DNA, the CDR3 is TGTGCCAGCAATACAGTGGGTCGGAGCACTGAAGCTTTCTTT. Combining the CDR3 with reference TRBV7-9 and TRBJ1-1 gives the whole variable domain DTGVSQNPRHKITKRGQNVTFRCDPISEHNRLYWYRQTLGQGPEFLTYFQNEAQLEKSRLLSDRFSAERPKGSFSTLEIQRTEQGDSAMYLCASNTVGRSTEAFFGQGTRLTVV.

This clonotype appeared many times. The chain employs TRBV13 and TRBJ2-7; 14 nucleotides match TRBD2. With 4 bases clipped from V and 3 bases from J, the junction kept 5 bases outside the gene matches. The length of the CDR3 is 16 residues. Germline V lookup: CDR1 PRHDT, CDR2 FYEKMQ (reference sequence). The CDR3 DNA follows: TGTGCCAGCAGCTACGGGACTAGCGGGAGCAGCTACGAGCAGTACTTC. It codes for CASSYGTSGSSYEQYF.

The table lists this clonotype with many counts. This chain joins TRBV19 and TRBJ2-3; 12 nucleotides agree with TRBD1. With V trimmed by 4 bases and J by 6 bases, 5 bases remained unmatched. From germline, CDR1 is LNHDA and CDR2 SQIVND (reference sequence). The CDR3 has 15 residues. In DNA form, the CDR3 reads TGTGCCAGTAGTAAGGGACAGGGGGCGGCGGATACGCAGTATTTT. Encoded protein: CASSKGQGAADTQYF.

This clonotype was counted a few times. The rearrangement joins TRBV5-1 to TRBJ2-7; D remains ambiguous. The germline V gene encodes CDR1 SGHRS and CDR2 YFSETQ. There are 13 residues in the CDR3. Trimming pared 4 bases from V and 6 bases from J, leaving 14 bases between. Here the CDR3 reads CASSLMFNTEQYF. The CDR3 coding sequence is TGCGCCAGCAGCCTAATGTTCAATACCGAGCAGTACTTC.

This clonotype was seen a single time. CDR3 bases: TGTGCCAGCTCACCCGGGACAGGGGACATTAATTCACCCCTCCACTTT. Translation: CASSPGTGDINSPLHF. The J gene is TRBJ1-6, the V gene TRBV18; TRBD1 matches 10 bases. This CDR3 has 16 amino acids. From germline, CDR1 is KGHSH and CDR2 LQKENI. V lost 3 bases to trimming and J lost 6 bases; unmatched junction nucleotides: 5.

This clonotype was found many times. The chain joins TRBV28 to TRBJ1-5, with TRBD1 as a possible D gene (5 bases). The germline CDR1 and CDR2 sequences are MDHEN and SYDVKM. The length of the CDR3 is 16 residues. V was cut by 5 bases and J by 4 bases, with 18 bases left in between. This chain's CDR3 is CASSIVGGVQNQPQHF. CDR3 sequence (DNA): TGTGCCAGCAGTATAGTCGGGGGGGTTCAGAATCAGCCCCAGCATTTT.